Included here is one T cell receptor beta chain sequence, with context. Sequencing used immunoSEQ multiplex PCR; TCRdb keeps in-frame clones, though not all of them. Of about 72,000 clones detected, about 90% appear once; the ten largest clones hold 0.86%. V was shortened by 4 bases and J by 13 bases, with 11 bases between the two germline ends. The CDR3 sequence is 11 residues long. Germline CDR1 and CDR2: LNHDA and SQIVND (reference sequence). The data originate from a study of T cell changes during pregnancy in multiple sclerosis. This TCR derives from a female donor with multiple sclerosis, enrolled in a pregnancy study. The chain uses TRBV19 and TRBJ2-1; TRBD1 might be the D (5 bases). Specimen: peripheral blood, collected in the second trimester of pregnancy. This chain's CDR3 is CASSNSGFQFF. The CDR3 DNA reads TGTGCCAGTAGTAACTCAGGGTTTCAGTTCTTC.